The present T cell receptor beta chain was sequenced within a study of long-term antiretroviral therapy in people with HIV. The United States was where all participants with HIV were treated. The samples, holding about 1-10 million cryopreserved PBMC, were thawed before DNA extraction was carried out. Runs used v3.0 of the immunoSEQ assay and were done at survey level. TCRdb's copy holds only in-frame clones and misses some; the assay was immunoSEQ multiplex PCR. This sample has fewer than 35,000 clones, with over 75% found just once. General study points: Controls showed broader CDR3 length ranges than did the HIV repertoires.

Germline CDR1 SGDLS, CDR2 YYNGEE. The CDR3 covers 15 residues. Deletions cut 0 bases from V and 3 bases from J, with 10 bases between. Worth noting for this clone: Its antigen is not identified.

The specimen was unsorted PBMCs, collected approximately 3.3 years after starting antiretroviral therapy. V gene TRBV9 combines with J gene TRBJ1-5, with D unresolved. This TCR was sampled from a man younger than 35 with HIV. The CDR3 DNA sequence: TGTGCCAGCAGCGTAGGCCCGTCCCCCAATCAGCCCCAGCATTTT. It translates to CASSVGPSPNQPQHF.